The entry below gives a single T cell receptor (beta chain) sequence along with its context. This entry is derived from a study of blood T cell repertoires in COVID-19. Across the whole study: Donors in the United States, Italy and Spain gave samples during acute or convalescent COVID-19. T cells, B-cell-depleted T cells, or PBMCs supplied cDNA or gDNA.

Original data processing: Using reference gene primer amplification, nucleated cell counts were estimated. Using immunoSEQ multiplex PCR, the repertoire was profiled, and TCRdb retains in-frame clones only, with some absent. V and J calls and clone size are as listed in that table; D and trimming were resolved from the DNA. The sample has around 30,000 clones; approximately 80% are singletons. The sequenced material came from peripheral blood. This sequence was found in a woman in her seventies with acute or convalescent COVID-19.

The CDR3 sequence is CASSPEKFSTDTQYF. CDR3 nucleotides: TGTGCCAGCAGCCCTGAGAAGTTTAGCACAGATACGCAGTATTTT. This rearrangement joins TRBV5-4 to TRBJ2-3; no clear D gene. Germline V gives CDR1 SGHNT, CDR2 YYREEE (reference sequence). V was pared by 4 bases and J by 0 bases, with 12 bases between. The CDR3 has 15 residues.